These 5 T cell receptor beta chains were all obtained from the same sample, sequenced in a study of regulatory T cells in long-lasting Graves disease. Both iRepertoire HTBI primers and Arm-PCR of CDR3 regions were used to build the TCR beta libraries. TCRdb processed the multiplex PCR reads anew with MiXCR; each CDR3 protein has one entry. The sample includes about 290,000 distinct CDR3 sequences, roughly a fifth seen only once; the top ten take 56%. Time point reported: persistent/refractory GD, antithyroid drugs over 5 years with positive TRAb. With RNA extracted from PBMCs as input, the TCR library was made. This specimen consisted of peripheral blood mononuclear cells (PBMCs), obtained when the disease was refractory, from a patient treated with antithyroid drugs. These receptors came from a female donor with Graves disease.

This clonotype was counted only a few times. The chain has TRBV29-1 and TRBJ2-7, with D possibly TRBD2 on 5 matching bases. Germline V CDR1 and CDR2: SQVTM, ANQGSEA. V was pared by 4 bases and J by 6 bases, with 16 bases between. The length of the CDR3 is 13 residues. CDR3 bases: TGCAGCGTTGTGTCTAGCTCTACTCGCGAGCAGTACTTC. Translated, it gives CSVVSSSTREQYF.

This clonotype showed up many times. The chain combines TRBV27 with TRBJ2-7, with 7 bases identical to TRBD1. Germline V gene lookup returns CDR1 MNHEY and CDR2 SMNVEV (reference sequence). The CDR3 is made up of 14 amino acids. Trimming at V came to 2 bases and at J to 4 bases, leaving 5 bases not matched to a gene. The CDR3 coding sequence is TGTGCCAGCAGTTTAAAGGGGGCGGCGTACGAGCAGTACTTC. Translating gives CASSLKGAAYEQYF.

The gene calls are TRBV9 and TRBJ2-3, with a tentative D call TRBD2 (5 bases). Germline CDR1 is SGDLS and CDR2 is YYNGEE. Between the trimmed V and J ends, which lost 4 bases and 2 bases, there was a span of 11 bases. The CDR3 sequence is 14 residues long. The CDR3 bases are TGTGCCAGCAGCTCACGGACTTCCACAGATACGCAGTATTTT. Protein sequence: CASSSRTSTDTQYF.

This clonotype occurred many times. The rearrangement joins TRBV20-1 to TRBJ2-7; weak D call: TRBD2 (6 bases). Per germline, CDR1 DFQATT and CDR2 SNEGSKA (reference sequence). Trimming took 5 bases from V and 6 from J, leaving 26 bases between them. CDR3 size: 16 residues. As DNA, the CDR3 is TGCAGTGCTGACGGTGGCGGGGCGCGATCTGCTTTCGAGCAGTACTTC. Amino acid sequence: CSADGGGARSAFEQYF.

This clonotype occurred a few times. The DNA for the CDR3 is TGCGCCAGCAGCTTTCTGGGAATTGGAACTAATGAAAAACTGTTTTTT. This gives the protein CASSFLGIGTNEKLFF. The chain carries TRBV5-1 and TRBJ1-4; D is unclear. CDR3 length: 16 amino acids. In germline, CDR1 is SGHRS, CDR2 YFSETQ. The V and J ends lost 2 bases and 1 base respectively, with 12 bases between them.